This T cell receptor beta chain is drawn from a study of blood T cell repertoires in COVID-19. Across the study: The samples span acute and convalescent COVID-19 from the United States, Italy and Spain.

The CDR3 spans 16 residues. CDR1 and CDR2 (germline): MGHDK, SYGVNS. The V gene end was trimmed by 6 bases and the J gene end by 1 base; junction bases not matched to a gene: 8. The protocol was immunoSEQ multiplex PCR, while the TCRdb copy is restricted to in-frame clones and leaves out a portion. The sample has about 140,000 clones; nearly 85% are singletons. This clone was observed a single time. The receptor's source is a man aged 50 or older in a cohort exposed to, infected with or recovered from COVID-19 (not recorded which). The sequenced material came from PBMCs or T cells enriched from blood (not recorded which). The genes are TRBV25-1 and TRBJ2-2, with 7 bases matching TRBD1. CDR3 sequence (DNA): TGTGCCAGCAGCGTCTACCGACAGGGGAACACCGGGGAGCTGTTTTTT. This gives the protein CASSVYRQGNTGELFF. The whole variable domain, remainder taken from reference TRBV25-1 and TRBJ2-2, is EADIYQTPRYLVIGTGKKITLECSQTMGHDKMYWYQQDPGMELHLIHYSYGVNSTEKGDLSSESTVSRIRTEHFPLTLESARPSHTSQYLCASSVYRQGNTGELFFGEGSRLTVL.